The 15 T cell receptor beta chains in this list originate from one sample, sequenced in a study of T-cell memory formation after mild COVID-19. MiXCR, run by TCRdb on the 5' RACE reads, gives a single entry per CDR3 protein. The sample shows 300,000 to 350,000 distinct CDR3 sequences, just under 20% of them seen only once. The sequenced material came from PBMCs or a T cell subset sorted from them (not recorded which). Receptors were obtained from a man between 18 and 35 years old who had mild COVID-19 (a few samples of this study predate the infection). Cell type and time point are not known.

This clonotype was seen repeatedly, ten times or more. This chain uses TRBV6-2 or TRBV6-3 with TRBJ2-7; D remains ambiguous. Trimming took off 5 bases at V and 0 bases at J, with 5 bases between the two ends. Germline CDR1 MNHEY, CDR2 SVGEGT. This CDR3 is 12 amino acids long. CDR3 loop: CASSRSSYEQYV. CDR3 coding DNA: TGTGCCAGCAGTAGGAGCTCCTACGAGCAGTACGTC.

This clonotype was counted only a few times. The chain couples TRBV27 to TRBJ1-5, with D tentatively TRBD1 (5 bases). CDR3 length: 16 residues. Germline V gene sequence: CDR1 MNHEY, CDR2 SMNVEV (reference sequence). V was shortened by 2 bases and J by 7 bases, with 18 bases between the two germline ends. CDR3 residues: CASSLIGRGGRQPQHF. In DNA form, the CDR3 reads TGTGCCAGCAGTTTAATCGGTCGCGGGGGTCGGCAGCCCCAGCATTTT.

The chain carries TRBV6-2 or TRBV6-3 and TRBJ2-5, with D possibly being TRBD1 or TRBD2 (6 bases each). The V end was cut by 5 bases, the J end by 1 base, with 17 bases between. CDR1 and CDR2 from the germline V gene are MNHEY and SVGEGT. This CDR3 contains 16 residues. The CDR3 protein is CASSVPSRGPQETQYF. CDR3 nucleotide sequence: TGTGCCAGCAGTGTCCCGTCTCGGGGGCCCCAAGAGACCCAGTACTTC.

A few counts support this clonotype. The chain couples TRBV20-1 to TRBJ2-5; D possibly corresponds to TRBD2 (7 bases). V lost 2 bases to trimming and J lost 4 bases, with 11 bases between them. This CDR3 has 13 amino acids. The V gene's germline CDR1 is DFQATT and CDR2 SNEGSKA (reference sequence). The CDR3 coding sequence is TGCAGTGCTAGAACTAGGGGGGGAGAGACCCAGTACTTC. This gives the protein CSARTRGGETQYF.

The rearrangement links TRBV7-2 to TRBJ2-5, with 11 positions matching TRBD2. The CDR3 runs to 14 residues. V shed 5 bases and J 6 bases; nucleotides not matched to a gene: 5. CDR1 and CDR2 from the germline V gene are SGHTA and FQGNSA. The CDR3 DNA reads as TGTGCCAGCAGCCCTACTAGCGGGGGACAGACCCAGTACTTC. Encoded protein: CASSPTSGGQTQYF. The complete variable domain, with remaining parts taken from reference TRBV7-2 and TRBJ2-5, reads GAGVSQSPSNKVTEKGKDVELRCDPISGHTALYWYRQSLGQGLEFLIYFQGNSAPDKSGLPSDRFSAERTGGSVSTLTIQRTQQEDSAVYLCASSPTSGGQTQYFGPGTRLLVL.

The chain combines TRBV5-1 with TRBJ2-1; TRBD2 matches 8 bases. V gave up 4 bases and J gave up 4 bases; unmatched junction bases: 10. From germline, CDR1 is SGHRS and CDR2 YFSETQ. The CDR3 has 16 amino acids. The CDR3 spells CASSPGGGGLYNEQFF. In DNA form, the CDR3 reads TGCGCCAGCAGCCCGGGAGGCGGGGGGCTTTACAATGAGCAGTTCTTC.

This clonotype was found once. The V gene is TRBV10-2, the J gene TRBJ2-7; D may be TRBD2 (6 bases). This CDR3 is 14 amino acids long. Trimming cost V 2 bases and J 2 bases, with 10 bases left between them. Germline CDR1 reads WSHSY; CDR2 reads SAAADI. The CDR3 here is CASSELAPAYEQYF. Here the CDR3 DNA reads TGCGCCAGCAGTGAGCTAGCGCCAGCCTACGAGCAGTACTTC.

The V and J genes are TRBV30 and TRBJ2-7, with D unresolved. V lost 4 bases to trimming and J lost 5 bases, with 6 bases between them. The germline V gene has CDR1 GTSNPN and CDR2 SVGIG (reference sequence). CDR3 length: 10 residues. The CDR3 coding sequence is TGTGCCTGGAAGGTGGACGAGCAGTACTTC. It specifies CAWKVDEQYF.

In this sample, this clonotype turned up a few times. The rearrangement uses TRBV7-3 and TRBJ2-1; D gene ambiguous. The germline V gene has CDR1 SGHTA and CDR2 FQGTGA. V was clipped by 5 bases and J by 9 bases, with 14 bases between them. The CDR3 runs 13 residues. CDR3 DNA sequence: TGTGCCAGCAGCCCATATCAGACGGGTGAGCAGTTCTTC. It encodes CASSPYQTGEQFF.

This clonotype occurred many times. The chain couples TRBV11-2 to TRBJ2-3; D is possibly TRBD1 (6 bases). CDR1 and CDR2 (germline): SGHAT, FQNNGV. V lost 5 bases and J lost 2, with 14 bases in between. This CDR3 contains 15 residues. CDR3 DNA sequence: TGTGCCAGCAGCAGATTAGGGGGTGCCACAGATACGCAGTATTTT. This translates into CASSRLGGATDTQYF.

Only a few counts were recorded for this clonotype. V and J are TRBV7-2 and TRBJ2-1; D possibly corresponds to TRBD1 (6 bases). The ends were cut back, 6 bases at V and 12 bases at J, with 27 bases in the middle. The CDR3 spans 16 residues. CDR1 and CDR2 (germline): SGHTA, FQGNSA. DNA for the CDR3: TGTGCCAGCAGTGGGGCAGGACAGCGAGACCTACCATCGCAGTTCTTC. This encodes CASSGAGQRDLPSQFF.

The table lists this clonotype with a few counts. The chain uses TRBV7-3 and TRBJ2-5; no firm D call. The CDR3 contains 11 residues. From germline, CDR1 is SGHTA and CDR2 FQGTGA. With 5 bases removed from V and 6 bases from J, the gap between germline ends came to 7 bases. CDR3 sequence reads: CASSHRKTQYF. DNA for the CDR3: TGTGCCAGCAGCCATCGGAAGACCCAGTACTTC.

The chain couples TRBV7-2 to TRBJ2-5; the D gene is possibly TRBD1 (5 bases). V lost 5 bases to trimming and J lost 5 bases, with 15 bases between them. Germline V lookup: CDR1 SGHTA, CDR2 FQGNSA. This CDR3 is built from 14 residues. The DNA for the CDR3 is TGTGCCAGCAGCCCGCGGACCAAGGGGGAGACCCAGTACTTC. As protein: CASSPRTKGETQYF.

This clonotype has a handful of counts. The V call is TRBV7-2, the J call TRBJ2-7; D is possibly TRBD1 or TRBD2 (7 bases each). V was cut by 1 base and J by 5 bases, with 12 bases left in between. This CDR3 region has 14 residues. Per germline, CDR1 SGHTA and CDR2 FQGNSA. The DNA for the CDR3 is TGTGCCAGCAGCTTAGGGGAGGGGGCCCACGAGCAGTACGTC. Amino acids: CASSLGEGAHEQYV.

This sequence joins TRBV6-2 or TRBV6-3 and TRBJ1-5; D perhaps matches TRBD1 (5 bases). V dropped 4 bases and J dropped 3 bases, with 19 bases sitting between them. The CDR3 runs 17 residues. The germline gives CDR1 MNHEY, CDR2 SVGEGT. For the CDR3, the DNA is TGTGCCAGCAGTTCAGGCAGGGACGGGTACTACAATCAGCCCCAGCATTTT. This sequence encodes CASSSGRDGYYNQPQHF.